This is a list of T cell receptor beta chains from one sample in a study of preoperative IRX-2 immunotherapy in early breast cancer. Libraries were prepared by immunoSEQ multiplex PCR; TCRdb keeps only in-frame clonotypes and omits some of them. The repertoire includes 25,000 to 30,000 clones, about 79% of them detected once, and 3% to 3.5% sits in the top ten. The specimen was collected from a patient treated with IRX-2 immunotherapy. The source of these receptors is a human donor with breast cancer. Both conserved end residues are part of each CDR3. D genes are given only for firm matches. Rows give clone size only sometimes, using once, few, many, or a class for an expanded clone.

d_call: TRBD1
clone_size: NA
v_call: TRBV14
j_call: TRBJ1-2
cdr3_length: 15
cdr3_nt: TGTGCCAGCAGGCCGCAGGGGGCGGATAGCTATGGCTACACCTTC
cdr3_aa: CASRPQGADSYGYTF

d_call: TRBD1
clone_size: few
v_call: TRBV19
j_call: TRBJ1-5
cdr3_length: 15
cdr3_nt: TGTGCCAGCGCAAAAGACGACAGGGCTCAGCAGCCCCAGCATTTT
cdr3_aa: CASAKDDRAQQPQHF

d_call: TRBD2
clone_size: NA
v_call: TRBV5-1
j_call: TRBJ2-3
cdr3_length: 18
cdr3_nt: TGCGCCAGCAGCCGCGAACCTCTAGCGGGAGTGGGCACAGATACGCAGTATTTT
cdr3_aa: CASSREPLAGVGTDTQYF

d_call: NA
clone_size: NA
v_call: TRBV1
j_call: TRBJ1-2
cdr3_length: 15
cdr3_nt: TGCGCCAGCAGCCGCCAGGGGGCGCCGAACTATGGCTACACCTTC
cdr3_aa: CASSRQGAPNYGYTF

d_call: NA
clone_size: NA
v_call: TRBV28
j_call: TRBJ2-5
cdr3_length: 13
cdr3_nt: TGTGCCAGCAGTTCCGGGACTCAAGAGACCCAGTACTTC
cdr3_aa: CASSSGTQETQYF

d_call: NA
clone_size: NA
v_call: TRBV6-7
j_call: TRBJ2-7
cdr3_length: 15
cdr3_nt: TGTGCCAGCAGTGTCCAGGGGCTATTGTCCTACGAGCAGTACTTC
cdr3_aa: CASSVQGLLSYEQYF

d_call: NA
clone_size: NA
v_call: TRBV6-8
j_call: TRBJ2-7
cdr3_length: 13
cdr3_nt: TGTGCCAGCAGTTACTCTCGCGCTTACGAGCAGTACTTC
cdr3_aa: CASSYSRAYEQYF

d_call: TRBD2
clone_size: NA
v_call: TRBV6-8
j_call: TRBJ2-1
cdr3_length: 12
cdr3_nt: TGTGCCAGCAGCCCAGGCGGGAGAGAGCAGTTCTTC
cdr3_aa: CASSPGGREQFF

d_call: NA
clone_size: few
v_call: TRBV6-8
j_call: TRBJ2-7
cdr3_length: 15
cdr3_nt: TGTGCCAGCAGTTACTCATTTCCAGTAACCTACGAGCAGTACTTC
cdr3_aa: CASSYSFPVTYEQYF

d_call: TRBD1
clone_size: few
v_call: TRBV14
j_call: TRBJ1-4
cdr3_length: 14
cdr3_nt: TGTGCCAGCAGCTCCCGGGACAGAGGGGAAAAACTGTTTTTT
cdr3_aa: CASSSRDRGEKLFF

d_call: NA
clone_size: NA
v_call: TRBV6-7
j_call: TRBJ1-1
cdr3_length: 13
cdr3_nt: TGTGCCAGCAGTTACTCGATCGTTTCGGAGGCTTTCTTT
cdr3_aa: CASSYSIVSEAFF

d_call: TRBD1
clone_size: NA
v_call: TRBV5-1
j_call: TRBJ1-5
cdr3_length: 18
cdr3_nt: TGCGCCAGCAGCTCTGGGACAGACCCAACGGGCGGCAATCAGCCCCAGCATTTT
cdr3_aa: CASSSGTDPTGGNQPQHF

d_call: NA
clone_size: NA
v_call: TRBV11-3
j_call: TRBJ1-2
cdr3_length: 14
cdr3_nt: TGTGCCAGCAGCTTGGCCGCCGCCAAGCGGGGCTACACCTTC
cdr3_aa: CASSLAAAKRGYTF

d_call: NA
clone_size: few
v_call: TRBV6-8
j_call: TRBJ1-1
cdr3_length: 13
cdr3_nt: TGTGCCATCAGCCCCACCGGGGTCACTGAAGCTTTCTTT
cdr3_aa: CAISPTGVTEAFF

d_call: TRBD1
clone_size: NA
v_call: TRBV11-3
j_call: TRBJ2-5
cdr3_length: 17
cdr3_nt: TGTGCCAGCAGCTCACCGACCTTGGACAGGGACGGAGAGACCCAGTACTTC
cdr3_aa: CASSSPTLDRDGETQYF

d_call: NA
clone_size: NA
v_call: TRBV5-1
j_call: TRBJ2-3
cdr3_length: 16
cdr3_nt: TGCGCCAGCAGCTCGGGGTTATGGCAGGGCACAGATACGCAGTATTTT
cdr3_aa: CASSSGLWQGTDTQYF

d_call: TRBD2
clone_size: NA
v_call: TRBV19
j_call: TRBJ2-1
cdr3_length: 16
cdr3_nt: TGTGCCAGTAGTATGTCGCGGACTAGCGTTTACAATGAGCAGTTCTTC
cdr3_aa: CASSMSRTSVYNEQFF

d_call: NA
clone_size: NA
v_call: TRBV19
j_call: TRBJ2-1
cdr3_length: 15
cdr3_nt: TGTGCCAGCAGACAGGGACGGACGGGAGGGAATGAGCAGTTCTTC
cdr3_aa: CASRQGRTGGNEQFF

d_call: TRBD1
clone_size: NA
v_call: TRBV11-3
j_call: TRBJ2-1
cdr3_length: 16
cdr3_nt: TGTGCCAGCAGCTTACCGCACAGGGGTTACTACAATGAGCAGTTCTTC
cdr3_aa: CASSLPHRGYYNEQFF

d_call: NA
clone_size: NA
v_call: TRBV14
j_call: TRBJ1-2
cdr3_length: 14
cdr3_nt: TGTGCCAGCAGCCCCTTCCGGGGGGAAGTGGGCTACACCTTC
cdr3_aa: CASSPFRGEVGYTF

d_call: TRBD1
clone_size: few
v_call: TRBV18
j_call: TRBJ1-1
cdr3_length: 15
cdr3_nt: TGTGCCAGCTCACCAGACACAGGGGCGAACACTGAAGCTTTCTTT
cdr3_aa: CASSPDTGANTEAFF

d_call: TRBD2
clone_size: NA
v_call: TRBV7-1
j_call: TRBJ2-5
cdr3_length: 15
cdr3_nt: TGTGCCAGCAGCTTACTGGGAGGGCTCCAAGAGACCCAGTACTTC
cdr3_aa: CASSLLGGLQETQYF

d_call: TRBD2
clone_size: NA
v_call: TRBV29-1
j_call: TRBJ2-1
cdr3_length: 16
cdr3_nt: TGCAGCGACTCTAGCGGGAGATTATTTTCCTACAATGAGCAGTTCTTC
cdr3_aa: CSDSSGRLFSYNEQFF

d_call: NA
clone_size: NA
v_call: TRBV6-8
j_call: TRBJ1-1
cdr3_length: 17
cdr3_nt: TGTGCCAGCATGGGGGAGGGTGGCACACGGATGAACACTGAAGCTTTCTTT
cdr3_aa: CASMGEGGTRMNTEAFF

d_call: NA
clone_size: NA
v_call: TRBV7-1
j_call: TRBJ1-2
cdr3_length: 13
cdr3_nt: TGTGCCAGCAGCTTAGGAGCGCCGGGGGGCTACACCTTC
cdr3_aa: CASSLGAPGGYTF

d_call: NA
clone_size: medium-sized
v_call: TRBV11-3
j_call: TRBJ1-5
cdr3_length: 15
cdr3_nt: TGTGCCAGCAGTGGGCACGGGGGCGGCAATCAGCCCCAGCATTTT
cdr3_aa: CASSGHGGGNQPQHF

d_call: TRBD1
clone_size: NA
v_call: TRBV10-1
j_call: TRBJ1-5
cdr3_length: 16
cdr3_nt: TGCGCCAGCAGTGAACAGGGGAATTATAGCAATCAGCCCCAGCATTTT
cdr3_aa: CASSEQGNYSNQPQHF

d_call: TRBD1
clone_size: NA
v_call: TRBV11-3
j_call: TRBJ2-5
cdr3_length: 15
cdr3_nt: TGTGCCAGCAGCTACCAACAGGGGCGGGCAGAGACCCAGTACTTC
cdr3_aa: CASSYQQGRAETQYF

d_call: NA
clone_size: NA
v_call: TRBV19
j_call: TRBJ1-5
cdr3_length: 14
cdr3_nt: TGTGCCAGTAGTATGGGGGCTGGCAATCAGCCCCAGCATTTT
cdr3_aa: CASSMGAGNQPQHF

d_call: NA
clone_size: few
v_call: TRBV19
j_call: TRBJ1-2
cdr3_length: 14
cdr3_nt: TGTGCCAGTAGTATTTGGTCGGGAAGCTATGGCTACACCTTC
cdr3_aa: CASSIWSGSYGYTF

d_call: NA
clone_size: NA
v_call: TRBV10-3
j_call: TRBJ2-7
cdr3_length: 14
cdr3_nt: TGTGCCATCAGTGAGCGGGGTTCGCGGGACGAGCAGTACTTC
cdr3_aa: CAISERGSRDEQYF

d_call: NA
clone_size: NA
v_call: TRBV18
j_call: TRBJ1-1
cdr3_length: 15
cdr3_nt: TGTGCCAGCTCACCACCGGCAGGGCCCGGCACTGAAGCTTTCTTT
cdr3_aa: CASSPPAGPGTEAFF

d_call: NA
clone_size: NA
v_call: TRBV5-1
j_call: TRBJ1-1
cdr3_length: 14
cdr3_nt: TGCGCCAGCAGAGACAGGTTCTCGAACACTGAAGCTTTCTTT
cdr3_aa: CASRDRFSNTEAFF

d_call: NA
clone_size: few
v_call: TRBV12-1
j_call: TRBJ2-3
cdr3_length: 17
cdr3_nt: TGTGCCAGCAGCTTTGATCGTGGTTTCAGGCGGGCAGATACGCAGTATTTT
cdr3_aa: CASSFDRGFRRADTQYF

d_call: NA
clone_size: NA
v_call: TRBV19
j_call: TRBJ2-2
cdr3_length: 16
cdr3_nt: TGTGCCAGTAGTATTTGGGCGCAGGGAGACACCGGGGAGCTGTTTTTT
cdr3_aa: CASSIWAQGDTGELFF

d_call: TRBD1
clone_size: NA
v_call: TRBV19
j_call: TRBJ1-2
cdr3_length: 12
cdr3_nt: TGTGCCAGTTACAGGGGGAGCTATGGCTACACCTTC
cdr3_aa: CASYRGSYGYTF

d_call: NA
clone_size: NA
v_call: TRBV7-1
j_call: TRBJ1-3
cdr3_length: 16
cdr3_nt: TGTGCCAGCAGCCTATCGGGACTGTACTCTGGAAACACCATATATTTT
cdr3_aa: CASSLSGLYSGNTIYF

d_call: NA
clone_size: NA
v_call: TRBV22-1
j_call: TRBJ1-4
cdr3_length: 13
cdr3_nt: TGTGCCAGCAGTCGACGGCCTAATGAAAAACTGTTTTTT
cdr3_aa: CASSRRPNEKLFF

d_call: NA
clone_size: once
v_call: TRBV28
j_call: TRBJ1-5
cdr3_length: 14
cdr3_nt: TGTGCCAGCAGTTTTTCGGGGAACAATCAGCCCCAGCATTTT
cdr3_aa: CASSFSGNNQPQHF

d_call: NA
clone_size: NA
v_call: TRBV7-7
j_call: TRBJ1-4
cdr3_length: 15
cdr3_nt: TGTGCCAGCAGCTTATATCCAGGGTCGGGAGAAAAACTGTTTTTT
cdr3_aa: CASSLYPGSGEKLFF

d_call: NA
clone_size: NA
v_call: TRBV11-3
j_call: TRBJ2-1
cdr3_length: 16
cdr3_nt: TGTGCCAGCAGCCCCCGGGTTGCCCGAGGCGAGAATGAGCAGTTCTTC
cdr3_aa: CASSPRVARGENEQFF

d_call: TRBD1
clone_size: NA
v_call: TRBV6-8
j_call: TRBJ1-4
cdr3_length: 15
cdr3_nt: TGTGCCAGCAGTCCTATTTACAGGGGCGGTGAAAAACTGTTTTTT
cdr3_aa: CASSPIYRGGEKLFF

d_call: NA
clone_size: once
v_call: TRBV28
j_call: TRBJ1-2
cdr3_length: 13
cdr3_nt: TGTGCCAGCAGTTTATCCGCGGGGTATGGCTACACCTTC
cdr3_aa: CASSLSAGYGYTF

d_call: NA
clone_size: NA
v_call: TRBV5-1
j_call: TRBJ2-3
cdr3_length: 16
cdr3_nt: TGCGCCAGCAGCTTGGGTATGGCCTCGGAGGCAGATACGCAGTATTTT
cdr3_aa: CASSLGMASEADTQYF

d_call: NA
clone_size: NA
v_call: TRBV6-8
j_call: TRBJ2-1
cdr3_length: 18
cdr3_nt: TGTGCCAGCAGTTACCCCCGGACGGGTGGGAAAAACTACAATGAGCAGTTCTTC
cdr3_aa: CASSYPRTGGKNYNEQFF

d_call: NA
clone_size: once
v_call: TRBV11-3
j_call: TRBJ1-4
cdr3_length: 17
cdr3_nt: TGTGCCAGCAGCCCAGGTGGCGCTCGGGGAACTAATGAAAAACTGTTTTTT
cdr3_aa: CASSPGGARGTNEKLFF

d_call: NA
clone_size: NA
v_call: TRBV6-8
j_call: TRBJ2-7
cdr3_length: 16
cdr3_nt: TGTGCCAGCAGTCTATTCGGGGGGCTCAGGGCGTACGAGCAGTACTTC
cdr3_aa: CASSLFGGLRAYEQYF

d_call: NA
clone_size: once
v_call: TRBV5-1
j_call: TRBJ1-3
cdr3_length: 15
cdr3_nt: TGCGCCAGCAGGGAGGACCGGCTCTCTGGAAACACCATATATTTT
cdr3_aa: CASREDRLSGNTIYF

d_call: NA
clone_size: NA
v_call: TRBV12-1
j_call: TRBJ2-1
cdr3_length: 17
cdr3_nt: TGTGCCAGCAGCTGCTACCTCACTAGCGGGGGGGGATGTGCGCAGTTCTTC
cdr3_aa: CASSCYLTSGGGCAQFF

d_call: NA
clone_size: NA
v_call: TRBV11-3
j_call: TRBJ1-2
cdr3_length: 15
cdr3_nt: TGTGCCAGCAGCCAGGGCATTGCCGGAGGCTATGGCTACACCTTC
cdr3_aa: CASSQGIAGGYGYTF